Listed below are T cell receptor beta chains from one sample, sequenced in a study of monozygotic twins with cystic fibrosis. Only in-frame clones appear in the TCRdb table, and some are missing; sequencing was by immunoSEQ multiplex PCR. The repertoire includes 25,000 to 40,000 clones, about 96% of them detected once, and 0.15% to 0.2% sits in the top ten. The sequenced sample consisted of blood. These receptors were taken from a girl aged 2 to 9 with cystic fibrosis. Both conserved end residues are part of each CDR3. A D gene is named only where the DNA matches it firmly. Some rows mark clone size as missing; the rest say once, few, many or name a class of expanded clone.

TGTGCCAGCAGGGGACAGGGACGTTCCTACGAGCAGTACTTC | CASRGQGRSYEQYF | TRBJ2-7 | TRBD1 | TRBV28 | NA
TGTGCCAGCAGCATCTTTGGGCAAGAGACCCAGTACTTC | CASSIFGQETQYF | TRBJ2-5 | NA | TRBV7-8 | NA
TGTGCCAGCTCATCCGACAGAAATCAGCCCCAGCATTTT | CASSSDRNQPQHF | TRBJ1-5 | NA | TRBV18 | NA
TGCAGCGGGGGTTCGGTACCGAATGAGCAGTTCTTC | CSGGSVPNEQFF | TRBJ2-1 | NA | TRBV29-1 | NA
TGTGCCAGCAGGGGGCTCTACGAGCAGTACTTC | CASRGLYEQYF | TRBJ2-7 | NA | TRBV2 | NA
TGCAGTGAGGGGGACAGTGGTCCTTTGGGGACCCAGTACTTC | CSEGDSGPLGTQYF | TRBJ2-5 | TRBD1 | TRBV29-1 | NA
TGTGCCTGGGGGCGGGGAGACCGATACGAGCAGTACTTC | CAWGRGDRYEQYF | TRBJ2-7 | NA | TRBV30 | NA
TGCGCCAGCAGTGATACAGGGCGTGGGGAGACCCAGTACTTC | CASSDTGRGETQYF | TRBJ2-5 | NA | TRBV10-1 | NA
TGTGCCAGCAGCTTAGATGGAGCTAGCGGGAGGCGGAATGAGCAGTTCTTC | CASSLDGASGRRNEQFF | TRBJ2-1 | TRBD2 | TRBV11-3 | once
TGTGCCAGCAGCTTACGGACAGCTAACACTGAAGCTTTCTTT | CASSLRTANTEAFF | TRBJ1-1 | NA | TRBV7-8 | NA
TGTGCCAGTAGTATGGACAGGGGATCCGGCTACACCTTC | CASSMDRGSGYTF | TRBJ1-2 | TRBD1 | TRBV19 | NA
TGCGCCAGCAGCTTATCATACCAGGGTCGAGGTACCACAGATACGCAGTATTTT | CASSLSYQGRGTTDTQYF | TRBJ2-3 | NA | TRBV5-1 | NA
TGTGCCAGCAGCCATCCGGACAGGGATAACACCATATATTTT | CASSHPDRDNTIYF | TRBJ1-3 | TRBD1 | TRBV5-4 | NA
TGCGCCAGCAGCCCCGAAGGAGGACCTGAAAAACTGTTTTTT | CASSPEGGPEKLFF | TRBJ1-4 | NA | TRBV5-1 | NA
TGTGCCAGCAGCCAAGGAAATAGGGGTGATGCCCAGCATTTT | CASSQGNRGDAQHF | TRBJ1-5 | NA | TRBV4-2 | once
TGTGCCAGCAGCTTGTTGGCCTCTCGAAATTATGGCTACACCTTC | CASSLLASRNYGYTF | TRBJ1-2 | NA | TRBV5-8 | NA
TGTGCCAGCAGATCGGGACAGGGGGCAGATCAGCCCCAGCATTTT | CASRSGQGADQPQHF | TRBJ1-5 | TRBD1 | TRBV6-6 | NA
TGTGCCAGCAGCCCCGACAGGAGCGAGCAGTACTTC | CASSPDRSEQYF | TRBJ2-7 | NA | TRBV6-5 | NA
TGTGCCAGCAGCTACGATAGAAACACCGGGGAGCTGTTTTTT | CASSYDRNTGELFF | TRBJ2-2 | NA | TRBV5-4 | NA
TGCAGCGTTGAAGGGCACAGTAGGTTTGAGCAGTTCTTC | CSVEGHSRFEQFF | TRBJ2-1 | NA | TRBV29-1 | NA
TGTGCCAGTAAGGCAGGGGGCCCTAACTATGGCTACACCTTC | CASKAGGPNYGYTF | TRBJ1-2 | TRBD1 | TRBV19 | once
TGTGCCAGTAGCCGTATGCTACAGGCGATTAGCACAGATACGCAGTATTTT | CASSRMLQAISTDTQYF | TRBJ2-3 | NA | TRBV19 | NA
TGTGCCAGCAGCTTAAGTTACGAGCAGTACTTC | CASSLSYEQYF | TRBJ2-7 | NA | TRBV7-9 | NA
TGTGCCAGCAGGGACCATAGCGGAGAGACCCAGTACTTC | CASRDHSGETQYF | TRBJ2-5 | NA | TRBV6-1 | NA
TGTGCCACCAGCCCCAAAGGACAGGGGGCATGGGATACGCAGTATTTT | CATSPKGQGAWDTQYF | TRBJ2-3 | TRBD1 | TRBV15 | NA
TGTGCCAGCGGCGAACATCCAAGGGGGGACGCTGAAGCTTTCTTT | CASGEHPRGDAEAFF | TRBJ1-1 | NA | TRBV9 | NA
TGTGCCAGCAGCGTCGGGACTAGCGAGGAGACCCAGTACTTC | CASSVGTSEETQYF | TRBJ2-5 | TRBD2 | TRBV9 | NA
TGTGCCAGCAGTTCTAACCGGGACAGGGCCTATTCACCCCTCCACTTT | CASSSNRDRAYSPLHF | TRBJ1-6 | TRBD1 | TRBV25-1 | NA
TGTGCCAGCAGCTCGGGACAGTTCTCTGGAAACACCATATATTTT | CASSSGQFSGNTIYF | TRBJ1-3 | TRBD1 | TRBV5-5 | NA
TGCGCCAGCAGGCGGGACGGGTACAATGAGCAGTTCTTC | CASRRDGYNEQFF | TRBJ2-1 | NA | TRBV5-1 | NA
TGTGCCAGTAGTGCGGCGGGGGATGAGCAGTTCTTC | CASSAAGDEQFF | TRBJ2-1 | TRBD2 | TRBV19 | NA
TGTGCCAGCAGTCTAACGGTGGGAGGCGGTGAAGTCCAGCCCCAGCATTTT | CASSLTVGGGEVQPQHF | TRBJ1-5 | NA | TRBV2 | NA
TGCGCCAGCAGCTTGGGAGGGACGGCATCCTACGAGCAGTACTTC | CASSLGGTASYEQYF | TRBJ2-7 | NA | TRBV5-1 | NA
TGCAGCGTTCGAGCCAGGGGGAACACCGGGGAGCTGTTTTTT | CSVRARGNTGELFF | TRBJ2-2 | NA | TRBV29-1 | NA
TGTGCCAGCAGCTCACCGGGACAGGGGGCAAGGGGTGGGACTGAAGCTTTCTTT | CASSSPGQGARGGTEAFF | TRBJ1-1 | TRBD1 | TRBV7-9 | NA
TGTGCCAGCAGTGAAACTGGGGACTGGGCGGTCCGAGGCTACACCTTC | CASSETGDWAVRGYTF | TRBJ1-2 | NA | TRBV6-1 | NA
TGTGCCAGCAGCTTACAGGACAGGGGGGATGGCTACACCTTC | CASSLQDRGDGYTF | TRBJ1-2 | TRBD1 | TRBV7-9 | NA
TGTGCCAGCAGCTTAACAGGGAAGACTGAAGCTTTCTTT | CASSLTGKTEAFF | TRBJ1-1 | NA | TRBV11-2 | NA
TGTGCCAGCAGTGGTACGGAATCAACATTGAACACTGAAGCTTTCTTT | CASSGTESTLNTEAFF | TRBJ1-1 | NA | TRBV2 | NA
TGTGCCAGCAGTTACTCGACCTTGAGTCGAGGGTGGGAGCTGTTTTTT | CASSYSTLSRGWELFF | TRBJ2-2 | NA | TRBV6-5 | NA
TGTGCCAGTAGTATGGTACTGCTAGCCAAAAACATTCAGTACTTC | CASSMVLLAKNIQYF | TRBJ2-4 | NA | TRBV19 | NA
TGTGCCAGCAGCGTAGAAGGGTCCCAAGAGACCCAGTACTTC | CASSVEGSQETQYF | TRBJ2-5 | NA | TRBV9 | NA
TGCAGTGCTTTCGATGGCTACACCTTC | CSAFDGYTF | TRBJ1-2 | NA | TRBV20-1 | NA
TGTGCCACCAGCAAGGGACAGGCTCAGGAGCAGTACTTC | CATSKGQAQEQYF | TRBJ2-7 | TRBD1 | TRBV15 | NA
TGCGCCAGCAGCTTCCGGGCGGGGAGGGTAAAAAACATTCAGTACTTC | CASSFRAGRVKNIQYF | TRBJ2-4 | TRBD2 | TRBV5-1 | NA
TGCGCCAGCAGCTTGTACCCGGGGTGGGAACTAGCGGGAGTGGCTGAGCAGTTCTTC | CASSLYPGWELAGVAEQFF | TRBJ2-1 | TRBD2 | TRBV5-1 | NA
TGTGCCAGTAGTATTGGAGGGTCGGGGACCGAGCAGTACTTC | CASSIGGSGTEQYF | TRBJ2-7 | NA | TRBV19 | once
TGTGCCAGCAGCTTACAAGGCAATCAGCCCCAGCATTTT | CASSLQGNQPQHF | TRBJ1-5 | NA | TRBV7-9 | NA